A selection of T cell receptor beta chains follows, all from one sample in a study of response to subunit inactivated influenza vaccine. TCRdb redid the calling of the RT-PCR reads with MiXCR, one entry per CDR3 protein. The data show 500,000 to 750,000 distinct CDR3 sequences, 14% seen once. The input for sequencing was PBMCs from blood, taken less than 13 days after vaccination. The receptors stem from a man between 50 and 59 years old who received an inactivated influenza vaccine. Each CDR3 is given with its conserved first and last residue. D genes are given only for firm matches. Rows give clone size only sometimes, using once, few, many, or a class for an expanded clone.

j_call d_call clone_size v_call cdr3_nt cdr3_aa
TRBJ1-2 - few TRBV7-9 TGTGCCAGCAGCTTAAAACCGTTTCCGGGTTTCTACACCTTC CASSLKPFPGFYTF
TRBJ2-1 - - TRBV5-1 TGCGCCAGCAGCGGACTCCCGACGGAATCTTCCTACAATGAGCAGTTCTTC CASSGLPTESSYNEQFF
TRBJ2-4 - many TRBV20-1 TGCAGTGTAAGAGGTGGGGGTTCGGGCATTCAGTACTTC CSVRGGGSGIQYF
TRBJ2-5 TRBD2 - TRBV20-1 TGCAGTGCTAGAGGATCGCGGGGGGGGGCGTGGGAGACCCAGTACTTC CSARGSRGGAWETQYF
TRBJ1-4 - - TRBV20-1 TGCAGTGCTAGAGTTGCAGGGATGAACTATGCAACTAATGAAAAACTGTTTTTT CSARVAGMNYATNEKLFF
TRBJ2-5 TRBD2 few TRBV29-1 TGCAGCGTTGAAGAAATGCGGGGGGTGGCGACCCAGTACTTC CSVEEMRGVATQYF
TRBJ1-5 - - TRBV7-2 TGTGCCAGCAGCCGGGACCCAGGGATCCAGCCCCAGCATTTT CASSRDPGIQPQHF
TRBJ1-1 - - TRBV12-3/TRBV12-4 TGTGCCAGCAGTGCCTTAAGCTCCGTTGGGATCACTGAAGCTTTCTTT CASSALSSVGITEAFF
TRBJ1-3 TRBD1 few TRBV24-1 TGTGCCACCAGTGATGTCCGGGACAGTGGAAACACCATATATTTT CATSDVRDSGNTIYF
TRBJ2-5 TRBD2 few TRBV20-1 TGCAGTGCTAGTGCGGGGGAAGAGAGCCAGTACTTC CSASAGEESQYF
TRBJ2-1 - few TRBV14 TGTGCCAGCAGCCAGAACGCGGCTAACAATGAGCAGTTCTTC CASSQNAANNEQFF